Shown below are 3 T cell receptor beta chains from a single sample sequenced in a study of blood T cell repertoires in COVID-19. Using immunoSEQ multiplex PCR, the repertoire was profiled, and TCRdb retains in-frame clones only, with some absent. The sample lists tens of thousands of clones, about three quarters seen once, with 10% to 13% in the top ten. The material sequenced was peripheral blood. All receptors come from a man between 65 and 79 years old with COVID-19, enrolled during active disease.

The chain is built from TRBV9 and TRBJ2-5, with D perhaps TRBD2 (5 bases). The CDR3 runs to 13 residues. Trimming cost V 0 bases and J 4 bases, with 7 bases left between them. Germline loops: CDR1 SGDLS, CDR2 YYNGEE. CDR3 sequence: CASSVAGRETQYF. In DNA form, the CDR3 reads TGTGCCAGCAGCGTAGCGGGGAGAGAGACCCAGTACTTC. The full variable domain, completed using reference TRBV9 and TRBJ2-5, is DSGVTQTPKHLITATGQRVTLRCSPRSGDLSVYWYQQSLDQGLQFLIQYYNGEERAKGNILERFSAQQFPDLHSELNLSSLELGDSALYFCASSVAGRETQYFGPGTRLLVL.

The J gene is TRBJ2-5, the V gene TRBV5-6; 9 bases fit TRBD2. Germline CDR1 reads SGHDT; CDR2 reads YYEEEE. The CDR3 consists of 13 residues. V shed 6 bases and J 5 bases; nucleotides not matched to a gene: 5. Here the CDR3 DNA reads TGTGCCAGCACGGGACTAGCTTCGGAGACCCAGTACTTC. It translates to CASTGLASETQYF.

This clone was counted a single time. The J gene is TRBJ2-1, the V gene TRBV7-9; TRBD1 matches at 9 bases. In germline, CDR1 is SEHNR, CDR2 FQNEAQ (reference sequence). The CDR3 is 16 residues long. Unmatched junction bases numbered 13, after V lost 8 bases and J lost 5 bases. The DNA for the CDR3 is TGTGCCAGCCAAGTGGGACAGGGTATCCCCCACAATGAGCAGTTCTTC. Amino acids: CASQVGQGIPHNEQFF.